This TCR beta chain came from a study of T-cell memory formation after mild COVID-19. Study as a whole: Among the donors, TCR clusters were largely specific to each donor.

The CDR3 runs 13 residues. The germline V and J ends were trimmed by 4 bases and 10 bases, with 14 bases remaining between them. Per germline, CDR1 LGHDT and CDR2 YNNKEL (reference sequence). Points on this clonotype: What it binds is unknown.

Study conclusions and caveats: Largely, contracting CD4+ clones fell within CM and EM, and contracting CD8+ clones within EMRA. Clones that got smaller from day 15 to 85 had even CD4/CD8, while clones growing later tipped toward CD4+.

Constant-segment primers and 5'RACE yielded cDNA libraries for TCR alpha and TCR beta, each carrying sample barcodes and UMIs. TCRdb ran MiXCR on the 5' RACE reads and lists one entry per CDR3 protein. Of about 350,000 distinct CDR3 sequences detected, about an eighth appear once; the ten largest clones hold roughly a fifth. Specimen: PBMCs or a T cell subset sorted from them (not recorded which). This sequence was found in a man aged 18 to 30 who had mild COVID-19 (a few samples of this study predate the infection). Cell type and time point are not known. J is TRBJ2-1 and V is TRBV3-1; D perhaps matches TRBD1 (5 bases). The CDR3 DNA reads TGTGCCAGCAGCCGGGGCCTCACCGAGGAGCAGTTCTTC. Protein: CASSRGLTEEQFF.